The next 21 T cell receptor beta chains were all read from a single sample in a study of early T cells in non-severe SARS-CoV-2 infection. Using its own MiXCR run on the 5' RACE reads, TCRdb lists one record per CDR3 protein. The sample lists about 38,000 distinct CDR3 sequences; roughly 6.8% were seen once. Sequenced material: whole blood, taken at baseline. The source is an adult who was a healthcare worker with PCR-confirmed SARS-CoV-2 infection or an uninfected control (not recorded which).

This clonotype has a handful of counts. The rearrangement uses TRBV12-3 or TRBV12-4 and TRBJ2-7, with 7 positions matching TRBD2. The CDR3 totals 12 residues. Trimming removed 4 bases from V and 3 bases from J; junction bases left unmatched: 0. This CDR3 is CASSWGGYEQYF. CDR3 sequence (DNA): TGTGCCAGCAGTTGGGGGGGCTACGAGCAGTACTTC.

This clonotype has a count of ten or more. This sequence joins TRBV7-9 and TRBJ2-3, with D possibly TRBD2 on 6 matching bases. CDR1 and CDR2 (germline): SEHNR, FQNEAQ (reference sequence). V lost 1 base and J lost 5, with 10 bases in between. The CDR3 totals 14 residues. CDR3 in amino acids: CASSLDAGRDTQYF. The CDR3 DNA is TGTGCCAGCAGCTTAGATGCGGGGCGAGATACGCAGTATTTT.

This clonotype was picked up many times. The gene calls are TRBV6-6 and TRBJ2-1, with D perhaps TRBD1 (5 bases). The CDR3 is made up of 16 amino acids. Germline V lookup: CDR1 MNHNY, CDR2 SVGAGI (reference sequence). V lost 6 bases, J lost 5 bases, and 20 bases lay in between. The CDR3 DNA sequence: TGTGCCAGCAGCCGAGGATCTAACTTGGGGCACAATGAGCAGTTCTTC. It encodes CASSRGSNLGHNEQFF.

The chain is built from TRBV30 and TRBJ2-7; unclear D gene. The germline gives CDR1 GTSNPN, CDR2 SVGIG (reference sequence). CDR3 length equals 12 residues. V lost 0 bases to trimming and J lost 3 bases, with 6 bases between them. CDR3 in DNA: TGTGCCTGGAGTGTTCTCCACTACGAGCAGTACTTC. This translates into CAWSVLHYEQYF.

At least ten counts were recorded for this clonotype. The CDR3: CASSLSDRVDTEAFF. The DNA of the CDR3 is TGTGCCAGCAGCTTGTCGGACAGGGTGGACACTGAAGCTTTCTTT. The genes are TRBV7-8 and TRBJ1-1, with 8 positions matching TRBD1. The CDR3 extends over 15 amino acids. Germline V lookup: CDR1 SGHVS, CDR2 FQNEAQ. After removal of 3 bases from V and 3 bases from J, the junction contained 6 bases not matched to a gene.

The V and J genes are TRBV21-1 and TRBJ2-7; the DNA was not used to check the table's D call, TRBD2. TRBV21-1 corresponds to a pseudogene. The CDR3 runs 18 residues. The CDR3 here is CASSKATGLRLAEYEQYF. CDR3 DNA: TGTGCCAGCAGCAAAGCGACAGGTTTGAGACTAGCGGAATACGAGCAGTACTTC.

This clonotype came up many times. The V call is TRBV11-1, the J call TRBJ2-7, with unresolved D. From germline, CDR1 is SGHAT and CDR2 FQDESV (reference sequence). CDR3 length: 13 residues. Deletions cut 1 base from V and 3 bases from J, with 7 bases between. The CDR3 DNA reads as TGTGCCAGCAGCTTAGGGCTCGACTACGAGCAGTACTTC. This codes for CASSLGLDYEQYF.

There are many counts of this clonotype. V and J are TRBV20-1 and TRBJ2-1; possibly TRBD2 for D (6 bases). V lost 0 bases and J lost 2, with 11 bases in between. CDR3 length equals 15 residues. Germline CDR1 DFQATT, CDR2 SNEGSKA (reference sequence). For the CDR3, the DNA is TGCAGTGCTAGAGAGAGCGGGCGTCCCTACAATGAGCAGTTCTTC. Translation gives CSARESGRPYNEQFF.

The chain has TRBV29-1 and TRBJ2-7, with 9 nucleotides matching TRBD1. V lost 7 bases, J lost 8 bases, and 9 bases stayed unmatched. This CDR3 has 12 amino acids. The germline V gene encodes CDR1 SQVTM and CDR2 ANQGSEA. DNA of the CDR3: TGCAGCGCCCGGGACAGGGTTTCGAAGCAGTACTTC. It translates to CSARDRVSKQYF.

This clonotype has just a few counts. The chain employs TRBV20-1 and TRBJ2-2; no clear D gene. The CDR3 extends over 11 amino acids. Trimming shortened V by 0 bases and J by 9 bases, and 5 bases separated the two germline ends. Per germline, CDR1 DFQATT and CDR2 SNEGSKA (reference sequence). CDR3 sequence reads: CSARDERELFF. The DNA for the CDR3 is TGCAGTGCTAGAGATGAAAGGGAGCTGTTTTTT.

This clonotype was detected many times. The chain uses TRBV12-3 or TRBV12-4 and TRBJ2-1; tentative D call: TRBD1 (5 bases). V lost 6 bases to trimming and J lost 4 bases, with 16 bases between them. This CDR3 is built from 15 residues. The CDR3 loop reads CASSPQGGNYNEQFF. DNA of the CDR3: TGTGCCAGCAGCCCCCAGGGTGGCAATTACAATGAGCAGTTCTTC.

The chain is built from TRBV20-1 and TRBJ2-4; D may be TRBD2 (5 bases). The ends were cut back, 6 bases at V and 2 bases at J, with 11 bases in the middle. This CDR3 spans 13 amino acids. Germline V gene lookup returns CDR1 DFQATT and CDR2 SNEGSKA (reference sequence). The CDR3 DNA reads TGCAGTGCGGCGGGTGGAACCAAAAACATTCAGTACTTC. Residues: CSAAGGTKNIQYF.

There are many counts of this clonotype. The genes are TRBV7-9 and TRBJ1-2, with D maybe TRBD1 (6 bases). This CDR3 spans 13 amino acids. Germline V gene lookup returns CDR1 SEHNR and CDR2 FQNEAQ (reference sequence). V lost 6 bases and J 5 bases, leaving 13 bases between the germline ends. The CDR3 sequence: CASREGQRYGYTF. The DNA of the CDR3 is TGTGCCAGCAGGGAAGGACAGCGATATGGCTACACCTTC.

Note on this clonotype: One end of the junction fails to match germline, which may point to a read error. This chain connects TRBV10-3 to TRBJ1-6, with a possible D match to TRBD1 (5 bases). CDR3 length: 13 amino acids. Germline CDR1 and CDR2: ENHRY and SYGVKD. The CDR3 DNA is TGTGCCATTAAGGGACCGACCAATTCACCCCACCACTTT. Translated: CAIKGPTNSPHHF.

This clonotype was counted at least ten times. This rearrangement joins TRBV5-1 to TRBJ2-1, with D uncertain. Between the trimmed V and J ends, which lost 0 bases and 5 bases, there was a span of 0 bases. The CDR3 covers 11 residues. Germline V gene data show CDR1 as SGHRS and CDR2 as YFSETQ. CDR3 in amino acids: CASSLDNEQFF. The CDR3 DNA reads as TGCGCCAGCAGCTTGGACAATGAGCAGTTCTTC.

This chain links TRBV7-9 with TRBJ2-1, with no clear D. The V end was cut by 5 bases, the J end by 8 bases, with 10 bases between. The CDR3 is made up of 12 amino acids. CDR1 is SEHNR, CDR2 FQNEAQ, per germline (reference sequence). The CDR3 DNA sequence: TGTGCCAGCAGCGCCGAAGCCGATGAGCAGTTCTTC. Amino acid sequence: CASSAEADEQFF. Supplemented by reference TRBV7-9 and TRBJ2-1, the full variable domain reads DTGVSQNPRHKITKRGQNVTFRCDPISEHNRLYWYRQTLGQGPEFLTYFQNEAQLEKSRLLSDRFSAERPKGSFSTLEIQRTEQGDSAMYLCASSAEADEQFFGPGTRLTVL.

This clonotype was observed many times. The chain's CDR3 is CASRPGASKLHEQFF. The CDR3 nucleotides read TGTGCCAGCAGGCCAGGTGCTAGTAAATTGCATGAGCAGTTCTTC. The chain is built from TRBV4-2 and TRBJ2-1, with D unresolved. Germline CDR1 reads LGHNA; CDR2 reads YNFKEQ. The CDR3 runs to 15 residues. V was cut by 6 bases and J by 8 bases, with 20 bases left in between.

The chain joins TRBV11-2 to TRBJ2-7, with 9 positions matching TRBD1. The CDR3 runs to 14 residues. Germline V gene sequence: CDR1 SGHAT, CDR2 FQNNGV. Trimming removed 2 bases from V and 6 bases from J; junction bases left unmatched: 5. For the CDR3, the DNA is TGTGCCAGCAGCTTACCCTTGACAGGGGGCGAGCAGTACTTC. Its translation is CASSLPLTGGEQYF.

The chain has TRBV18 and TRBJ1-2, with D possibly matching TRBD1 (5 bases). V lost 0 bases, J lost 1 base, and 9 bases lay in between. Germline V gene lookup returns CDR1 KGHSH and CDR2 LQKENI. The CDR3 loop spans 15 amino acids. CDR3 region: CASSPPTDNNYGYTF. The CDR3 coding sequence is TGTGCCAGCTCACCACCGACAGATAATAACTATGGCTACACCTTC.

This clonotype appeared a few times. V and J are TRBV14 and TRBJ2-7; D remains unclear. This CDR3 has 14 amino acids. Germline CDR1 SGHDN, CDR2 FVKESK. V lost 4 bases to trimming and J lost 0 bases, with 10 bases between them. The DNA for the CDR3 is TGTGCCAGCAGCCGGTGGACGAGCTCCTACGAGCAGTACTTC. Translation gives CASSRWTSSYEQYF.

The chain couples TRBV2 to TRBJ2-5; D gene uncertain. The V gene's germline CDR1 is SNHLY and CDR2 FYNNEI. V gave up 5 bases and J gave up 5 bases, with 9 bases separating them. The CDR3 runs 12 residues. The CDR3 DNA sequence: TGTGCCAGCAGTCAGGAGTCCGAGACCCAGTACTTC. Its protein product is CASSQESETQYF.